This passage covers 27 T cell receptor beta chains from one sample sequenced in a study of CD8+CD57+ T cells in acquired aplastic anemia. The TCR beta profiling, which covered VDJ combination and CDR3 sequence, was carried out using genomic DNA as the template. TCRdb reanalysed the reads using MiXCR and keeps one entry per CDR3 protein. The table shows some 190,000 distinct CDR3 sequences, with less than 70% occurring only once. Source material: sorted CD4+, CD8+, or CD8+CD57+ T cells (not recorded which) from PBMCs. These receptors came from a human donor in good health, serving as a control.

This clonotype was picked up a small number of times. V gene TRBV6-1 combines with J gene TRBJ2-2, with 9 bases matching TRBD1. Germline lookup yields CDR1 MNHNS and CDR2 SASEGT. After removal of 5 bases from V and 5 bases from J, the junction contained 6 bases not matched to a gene. The CDR3 contains 15 residues. In DNA, the CDR3 is TGTGCCAGCAGTCTACAGGGGGCTCGGACCGGGGAGCTGTTTTTT. Its protein is CASSLQGARTGELFF.

The chain joins TRBV15 to TRBJ2-5; 12 bases fit TRBD2. Germline CDR1 LNHNV, CDR2 YYDKDF (reference sequence). V was clipped by 1 base and J by 4 bases; unmatched bases: 4. This CDR3 contains 16 residues. For the CDR3, the DNA is TGTGCCACCAGCAGAGGAGGACTAGCGGGACGAGAGACCCAGTACTTC. Translated: CATSRGGLAGRETQYF.

About this clonotype itself: A read error may produce the germline difference seen at one junction end. The chain links TRBV7-3 to TRBJ2-7; TRBD1 matches at 10 bases. The germline gives CDR1 SGHTA, CDR2 FQGTGA. This CDR3 contains 13 residues. CDR3 loop: CASKGTGVAEQYF. The CDR3 DNA follows: TGCGCCAGCAAAGGGACAGGGGTTGCCGAGCAGTACTTC.

To note about this clonotype: The junction and the germline gene differ at one end; a read error may be behind it. The gene calls are TRBV10-3 and TRBJ2-7; the match to TRBD2 covers 8 bases. The CDR3 consists of 17 residues. Germline-derived CDR1 and CDR2 are ENHRY and SYGVKD. CDR3 nucleotides: TGTGCCATCAGCAGTACGGGGGGGAACACCGGGGCACGGGAGCAGTACTTT. This encodes CAISSTGGNTGAREQYF.

The sample holds one count of this clonotype. The chain is built from TRBV24-1 and TRBJ1-6, with 11 bases identical to TRBD1. This CDR3 contains 17 residues. The V and J ends lost 7 bases and 2 bases, in that order; junction bases with no gene match: 6. Germline values: CDR1 KGHDR, CDR2 SFDVKD. For the CDR3, the DNA is TGTGCCACCAGGGGACAGGGGGGCGCCACCTATAATTCACCCCTCCACTTT. Translated: CATRGQGGATYNSPLHF.

This clonotype has only one observation. The J gene is TRBJ1-1, the V gene TRBV7-3; no firm D call. The V gene lost 3 bases and the J gene lost 6 bases, with 8 bases spanning the gap. CDR1 and CDR2 (germline): SGHTA, FQGTGA. The CDR3 is 12 amino acids. The CDR3 sequence: CASSFTLAEAFF. The DNA of the CDR3 is TGTGCCAGCAGCTTTACTTTGGCTGAAGCTTTCTTT. Drawing the rest from reference TRBV7-3 and TRBJ1-1, the complete variable domain is GAGVSQTPSNKVTEKGKYVELRCDPISGHTALYWYRQSLGQGPEFLIYFQGTGAADDSGLPNDRFFAVRPEGSVSTLKIQRTERGDSAVYLCASSFTLAEAFFGQGTRLTVV.

This clonotype was recorded only once. A much larger clonotype is one base distant, so this may be a read error. This sequence joins TRBV4-1 and TRBJ2-3; D possibly uses TRBD1 or TRBD2 (6 bases each). The CDR3 runs to 16 residues. Germline V gives CDR1 MGHRA, CDR2 YSYEKL. CDR3: CASKESGTTSTDAQYF. DNA for the CDR3: TGCGCCAGCAAGGAATCTGGGACAACTAGCACAGATGCGCAGTATTTT.

This clonotype was counted ten times or more. Germline is not matched at one junction end, which may reflect a read error. V gene TRBV7-9 combines with J gene TRBJ1-4, with TRBD1 identical over 7 bases. Germline assignment: CDR1 SEHNR and CDR2 FQNEAQ (reference sequence). The CDR3 runs 13 residues. CDR3 region: CASSLGGGQRLSF. The DNA of the CDR3 is TGTGCCAGCAGCTTAGGGGGGGGACAGAGACTGTCTTTT. Filled out from reference TRBV7-9 and TRBJ1-4, the complete variable domain reads DTGVSQNPRHKITKRGQNVTFRCDPISEHNRLYWYRQTLGQGPEFLTYFQNEAQLEKSRLLSDRFSAERPKGSFSTLEIQRTEQGDSAMYLCASSLGGGQRLSFGSGTQLSVL.

In this sample, this clonotype turned up a few times. This rearrangement joins TRBV28 to TRBJ2-1; either TRBD1 or TRBD2 may fit D (5 bases each). CDR3 length equals 14 residues. CDR1 and CDR2 (germline): MDHEN, SYDVKM. Trimming took 5 bases from V and 8 from J, leaving 16 bases between them. The CDR3 region is CASSLLGAGDEQFF. DNA of the CDR3: TGTGCCAGCAGTCTCCTCGGGGCTGGGGATGAGCAGTTCTTC.

This clonotype has at least ten counts. The CDR3 loop is CASSDRTVLNSPLHF. As DNA, the CDR3 is TGTGCCAGCAGTGACCGGACAGTACTAAATTCACCCCTCCACTTT. The chain links TRBV6-1 to TRBJ1-6; D might be TRBD1 (6 bases). Germline-derived CDR1 and CDR2 are MNHNS and SASEGT. The CDR3 length is 15 residues. Trimming stripped 3 bases from V and 7 bases from J, with 13 bases between.

V and J are TRBV24-1 and TRBJ1-5; D remains ambiguous. Germline V gives CDR1 KGHDR, CDR2 SFDVKD. V was trimmed by 4 bases and J by 8 bases, leaving 14 bases between them. The CDR3 totals 14 residues. CDR3 in DNA: TGTGCCACCAGTGAGTGCACGGGGTTGGAGCCCCAGCATTTT. This codes for CATSECTGLEPQHF.

This clonotype was seen repeatedly, ten times or more. The V call is TRBV3-1, the J call TRBJ2-7; the D gene is possibly TRBD1 (5 bases). Trimming took 1 base from V and 2 from J, leaving 12 bases between them. Per the germline V gene, CDR1 is LGHDT and CDR2 is YNNKEL (reference sequence). CDR3 length equals 15 residues. CDR3 sequence reads: CASSQGGKGTYEQYF. The CDR3 nucleotides are TGTGCCAGCAGCCAAGGGGGAAAGGGGACCTACGAGCAGTACTTC.

This clonotype showed up just a few times. The V gene is TRBV6-5, the J gene TRBJ2-7; 7 bases are a match to TRBD1. V lost 5 bases to trimming and J lost 2 bases; unmatched junction nucleotides: 21. The CDR3 is 19 amino acids. Germline values: CDR1 MNHEY, CDR2 SVGAGI. The CDR3 coding sequence is TGTGCCAGCAGTCACCAGGGGGTAAGAGGACAGCCTTTTCCCTACGAGCAGTACTTC. It specifies CASSHQGVRGQPFPYEQYF.

The V and J genes are TRBV5-6 and TRBJ1-6; TRBD1 is a possible D gene (6 bases). V was trimmed by 8 bases and J by 10 bases, leaving 34 bases between them. The CDR3 has 19 residues. CDR1 is SGHDT and CDR2 is YYEEEE in the germline V gene. This chain's CDR3 is CASSPRPGWRGGSGSPLHF. For the CDR3, the DNA is TGTGCCAGTAGTCCAAGGCCTGGATGGAGAGGGGGTTCCGGGTCACCCCTCCACTTT.

This clonotype was detected once. The chain couples TRBV14 to TRBJ1-1; TRBD1 matches 7 bases. J gave up 9 bases and V 3 bases, and 4 bases lay outside the gene matches. Looked up from germline, CDR1 is SGHDN and CDR2 is FVKESK. The length of the CDR3 is 12 residues. As DNA, the CDR3 is TGTGCCAGCAGCCAGACGGGACAGCAAGCTTTCTTT. Protein product: CASSQTGQQAFF.

This chain connects TRBV19 to TRBJ2-1, with TRBD2 matching 13 bases. V shed 5 bases, J shed 5 bases, and the junction held 3 bases outside the gene matches. Germline V gene sequence: CDR1 LNHDA, CDR2 SQIVND (reference sequence). The length of the CDR3 is 15 residues. CDR3 amino acids: CASSLGLAGDNEQFF. CDR3 coding DNA: TGTGCCAGTAGTCTCGGACTAGCGGGGGACAATGAGCAGTTCTTC.

This sequence joins TRBV2 and TRBJ2-7; D may be TRBD1 (8 bases). The V gene's germline CDR1 is SNHLY and CDR2 FYNNEI. V was trimmed by 4 bases and J by 6 bases, leaving 22 bases between them. CDR3 length: 16 residues. DNA for the CDR3: TGTGCCAGCAGTGGGCCCGGGGGGCAGGGGGCAGGCGAGCAGTACTTC. This encodes CASSGPGGQGAGEQYF. Looking up the rest from reference TRBV2 and TRBJ2-7 gives the full variable domain: EPEVTQTPSHQVTQMGQEVILRCVPISNHLYFYWYRQILGQKVEFLVSFYNNEISEKSEIFDDQFSVERPDGSNFTLKIRSTKLEDSAMYFCASSGPGGQGAGEQYFGPGTRLTVT.

The chain has TRBV7-3 and TRBJ1-2; weak D call: TRBD1 (6 bases). The CDR3 length is 13 residues. Germline CDR1 and CDR2: SGHTA and FQGTGA. With 2 bases removed from V and 6 bases from J, the gap between germline ends came to 10 bases. In DNA, the CDR3 is TGTGCCAGCAGCTTAGACAGGACTAATGGCTACACCTTC. Translating gives CASSLDRTNGYTF.

The V gene is TRBV7-9, the J gene TRBJ2-7, with D unresolved. V gave up 3 bases and J gave up 7 bases, with 13 bases separating them. The CDR3 has 13 residues. CDR1 and CDR2 (germline): SEHNR, FQNEAQ (reference sequence). The CDR3 DNA is TGTGCCAGCAGCTTGGCCCCCTCTGAGGAGCAGTACGTC. It translates to CASSLAPSEEQYV.

This clonotype has only a few counts. The V call is TRBV4-3, the J call TRBJ2-1; D is unclear. The CDR3 consists of 15 residues. In germline, CDR1 is LGHNA, CDR2 YSLEER. V was pared by 8 bases and J by 1 base, with 15 bases between. The DNA of the CDR3 is TGCGCCAGCTGTATACGTCAACTATCCTACAATGAGCAGTTCTTC. Protein: CASCIRQLSYNEQFF.

The chain has TRBV9 and TRBJ2-3; tentatively, D is TRBD1 or TRBD2 (6 bases each). This CDR3 has 16 amino acids. Germline CDR1 reads SGDLS; CDR2 reads YYNGEE. The V gene lost 0 bases and the J gene lost 2 bases, with 13 bases spanning the gap. CDR3 in amino acids: CASSVGGAPITDTQYF. The CDR3 bases are TGTGCCAGCAGCGTAGGGGGGGCCCCAATCACAGATACGCAGTATTTT.

This clonotype showed up many times. The chain has TRBV30 and TRBJ1-1, with TRBD1 as a possible D gene (6 bases). Trimming took 1 base from V and 3 from J, leaving 15 bases between them. Looked up from germline, CDR1 is GTSNPN and CDR2 is SVGIG (reference sequence). The CDR3 runs to 15 residues. DNA for the CDR3: TGTGCCTGGAGTGCCAGAGGGGAGGGGGACACTGAAGCTTTCTTT. Translated, it gives CAWSARGEGDTEAFF.

With regard to this clonotype: The conserved closing phenylalanine or tryptophan is absent in this CDR3, likely reflecting a read error. This chain joins TRBV5-1 and TRBJ2-5; TRBD1 matches at 7 bases. From germline, CDR1 is SGHRS and CDR2 YFSETQ. V dropped 2 bases and J dropped 0; count of bases not matched to a gene: 1. The CDR3 is made up of 14 amino acids. As DNA, the CDR3 is TGCGCCAGCAGCTTACAGGGGAACCAAGAGACCCAGTACCTC. Amino acids: CASSLQGNQETQYL.

This clonotype appeared many times. V gene TRBV14 combines with J gene TRBJ1-2; possibly TRBD1 for D (5 bases). CDR1 SGHDN and CDR2 FVKESK come from the germline V gene. This CDR3 contains 14 residues. V was pared by 0 bases and J by 4 bases, with 9 bases between. In DNA form, the CDR3 reads TGTGCCAGCAGCCAAGAGTGGGACCTCTATGGCTACACCTTC. Translated: CASSQEWDLYGYTF.

V gene TRBV7-8 combines with J gene TRBJ1-5, with TRBD1 as a possible D gene (6 bases). The germline CDR1 and CDR2 sequences are SGHVS and FQNEAQ. The CDR3 extends over 15 amino acids. V was cut by 1 base and J by 5 bases, with 12 bases left in between. The CDR3 sequence: CASSLEGTSDQPQHF. The DNA for the CDR3 is TGTGCCAGCAGCTTAGAGGGGACATCCGATCAGCCCCAGCATTTT.

The DNA for the CDR3 is TGTGCCACCCTCCCTTCTGGGGACACACAAGAGACCCAGTACTTC. It translates to CATLPSGDTQETQYF. The gene calls are TRBV7-3 and TRBJ2-5, with D tentatively TRBD1 (6 bases). Trimming stripped 10 bases from V and 2 bases from J, with 20 bases between. Germline values: CDR1 SGHTA, CDR2 FQGTGA. The CDR3 consists of 15 residues.

At least ten counts were recorded for this clonotype. The genes are TRBV4-3 and TRBJ1-3, with D maybe TRBD1 (5 bases). Germline V CDR1 and CDR2: LGHNA, YSLEER. This CDR3 spans 16 amino acids. With 0 bases removed from V and 8 bases from J, the gap between germline ends came to 17 bases. CDR3 sequence reads: CASSQDLATTGDTIYF. The CDR3 DNA is TGCGCCAGCAGCCAAGATCTGGCCACCACGGGGGACACCATATATTTT.